This TCR beta chain was sequenced in a study of tumor-infiltrating lymphocytes in primary liver carcinoma. A constant-region primer primed TCR beta cDNA synthesis from around 500 ng of total RNA. Three-round nested multiplex PCR performed with slightly modified ARM-PCR produced the TCR beta libraries. Forward primers for TRBV1-TRBV30 and a C-beta reverse primer served the first two PCR rounds, at around 9 cycles each. Each CDR3 protein is one row after TCRdb ran MiXCR on the multiplex PCR reads. This table holds roughly 55,000 distinct CDR3 sequences, over 65% found once. RNA and DNA were co-extracted from about 19-30 mg of unsorted bulk tissue. Each tumor sample had over 90% viable tumor cells. The CDR3 covers 15 residues. Germline values: CDR1 MGHRA, CDR2 YSYEKL. Findings and limits, study-wide: Significantly larger top-250-clone fractions were found in tumors than in blood (p = 0.039).

Note on this clonotype: Its cognate antigen is unknown. The CDR3 end shows no conserved phenylalanine or tryptophan, and so a read error is likely.

The rearrangement uses TRBV4-1 and TRBJ1-5; tentatively, D is TRBD1 (6 bases). Source material: liver tumor tissue from sampling region 2. Subset: tumor region T2, inferior pole. The clonotype was recovered from a man aged 35 to 55 with primary liver carcinoma and hepatitis B virus infection. The CDR3 spells CASSPQGNNNQPQHL. The CDR3 coding sequence is TGTGCCAGCAGCCCCCAGGGGAATAACAATCAGCCCCAGCATTTA.